Listed below are T cell receptor beta chains from one sample, sequenced in a study of cytomegalovirus exposure and HLA in healthy donors. Generated by immunoSEQ multiplex PCR, the TCRdb table keeps only in-frame clones and is missing some. Among 200,000 to 250,000 clones listed, about 83% were seen once. Sequencing input: PBMCs. Receptors originate from a woman aged 45-59 years in good health and CMV-seropositive. The conserved cysteine and the conserved F or W are not part of the CDR3 here. A D gene is named only where the DNA matches it firmly.

j_gene	d_gene	v_gene	CDR3aa
TRBJ2-1	TRBD1	TRBV7-9	ASSPGQGRNNEQF
TRBJ1-5	TRBD1	TRBV19	ASHREGDRSQPQH
TRBJ1-2	TRBD1	TRBV7-6	ASSREGADGYT
TRBJ2-5	TRBD2	TRBV30	AWGTSGGQETQY
TRBJ1-4	NA	TRBV27	ASSLGGHSSEKLF
TRBJ2-5	TRBD1	TRBV14	ASSRNRGQETQY
TRBJ2-2	NA	TRBV4-1	ASSLDPREPNTGELF
TRBJ2-5	NA	TRBV12-2	ASRLAPPWTGGRLIVETQY
TRBJ1-1	TRBD1	TRBV5-1	ASSDNRGGPEAF
TRBJ1-1	TRBD1	TRBV11-1	ASSPGQGEAF
TRBJ1-1	TRBD1	TRBV6-5	ASSLDRGNEAF
TRBJ1-3	TRBD1	TRBV30	AGRNRGLVGNTIY
TRBJ1-5	TRBD1	TRBV7-9	ASSPGTGNQPQH
TRBJ2-7	TRBD2	TRBV4-3	ASSQDPYLAGGELYEQY
TRBJ1-1	TRBD1	TRBV29-1	STIWRDRGDTEAF
TRBJ1-2	NA	TRBV6-1	ASSEVGQGTAGYT
TRBJ1-2	NA	TRBV19	ASRNGAGSLYGYT
TRBJ2-3	NA	TRBV7-2	ASSLDASGTDTQY
TRBJ2-7	TRBD1	TRBV7-9	ASRNGTGQNYEQY
TRBJ1-1	NA	TRBV18	ASSPGEGVNTEAF
TRBJ1-3	NA	TRBV4-3	ASSQDREGTGSTIY
TRBJ1-5	NA	TRBV6-4	ASSDTYNQPQH
TRBJ1-1	NA	TRBV27	ASSSRGPNTEAF
TRBJ2-7	TRBD1	TRBV19	ASSISGGTYEQY
TRBJ1-4	TRBD1	TRBV15	ATSRDFGTEVRLDEKLF
TRBJ1-6	TRBD1	TRBV30	AWSVGTVNSPLH
TRBJ1-4	NA	TRBV5-5	ASSLEVQGWNEKLF
TRBJ2-3	TRBD2	TRBV27	ASRRDYRTDTQY
TRBJ1-4	NA	TRBV6-5	ASRPIDRSNEKLF
TRBJ1-4	TRBD1	TRBV11-2	ASSPRSGTGNEKLF
TRBJ1-1	NA	TRBV5-1	ASRTGTQNTEAF
TRBJ1-4	NA	TRBV5-1	ASKRSPANEKLF
TRBJ2-7	NA	TRBV7-9	SSSLGQGYEQY
TRBJ1-1	NA	TRBV2	ARGQTKIEAF
TRBJ1-5	NA	TRBV10-2	ATMVGVAQPQH
TRBJ1-5	NA	TRBV7-2	ASSPRSDGERWH
TRBJ1-1	TRBD1	TRBV5-1	ASGQGMSTEAF
TRBJ2-2	TRBD1	TRBV7-9	ASSLAGGSAGELF
TRBJ2-5	TRBD2	TRBV9	ASSPARGGGETQY
TRBJ1-2	TRBD1	TRBV18	ASSPLPDRGIWSA